The 31 T cell receptor beta chains listed next were all sequenced from one sample in a study of blood T cell repertoires in COVID-19. Sequencing was performed with immunoSEQ multiplex PCR; in TCRdb, only in-frame clones are kept and a portion is missing. Among around 250,000 clones listed, about 82% were seen once. Sequenced input: PBMCs or T cells enriched from blood (not recorded which). The receptors stem from a woman in her fifties or sixties with acute COVID-19.

J is TRBJ1-5 and V is TRBV9; unclear D gene. The germline V and J ends were trimmed by 3 bases and 2 bases, with 24 bases remaining between them. The germline V gene encodes CDR1 SGDLS and CDR2 YYNGEE. This CDR3 contains 19 residues. In nucleotides, the CDR3 is TGTGCCAGCAGCGCGAGCCCCCGGGATTCCGTGGCAGGCAATCAGCCCCAGCATTTT. Protein: CASSASPRDSVAGNQPQHF. Full variable domain (missing parts from reference TRBV9 and TRBJ1-5): DSGVTQTPKHLITATGQRVTLRCSPRSGDLSVYWYQQSLDQGLQFLIQYYNGEERAKGNILERFSAQQFPDLHSELNLSSLELGDSALYFCASSASPRDSVAGNQPQHFGDGTRLSIL.

This chain joins TRBV11-1 and TRBJ2-1; no firm D call. V lost 4 bases and J lost 9, with 19 bases in between. This CDR3 spans 15 amino acids. The V gene's germline CDR1 is SGHAT and CDR2 FQDESV (reference sequence). CDR3: CASSSQPGPHREQFF. Here the CDR3 DNA reads TGTGCCAGCAGCTCACAGCCCGGCCCCCACCGTGAGCAGTTCTTC.

The rearrangement links TRBV9 to TRBJ1-1; D uncertain. The CDR3 is made up of 13 amino acids. V was shortened by 2 bases and J by 2 bases, with 7 bases between the two germline ends. Germline values: CDR1 SGDLS, CDR2 YYNGEE. CDR3 in DNA: TGTGCCAGCAGCGTCTCACAAAACACTGAAGCTTTCTTT. Translation: CASSVSQNTEAFF.

A single count supports this clone. The V gene is TRBV4-3, the J gene TRBJ2-1; TRBD2 matches 10 bases. The CDR3 is 17 residues long. The ends lost 1 base at V and 7 bases at J; junction bases unmatched: 10. The germline V gene encodes CDR1 LGHNA and CDR2 YSLEER. CDR3 sequence: CASSQGIWVSGGNEQFF. For the CDR3, the DNA is TGCGCCAGCAGCCAAGGCATCTGGGTTAGCGGGGGGAATGAGCAGTTCTTC.

This clone showed up just a few times. The chain combines TRBV6-5 with TRBJ2-3; D possibly corresponds to TRBD1 (6 bases). The CDR3 covers 13 residues. V was shortened by 6 bases and J by 4 bases, with 11 bases between the two germline ends. In germline, CDR1 is MNHEY, CDR2 SVGAGI. CDR3 in amino acids: CASRTAGADTQYF. CDR3 nucleotide sequence: TGTGCCAGCAGAACGGCAGGGGCAGATACGCAGTATTTT.

The J gene is TRBJ2-5, the V gene TRBV7-8; D perhaps matches TRBD1 (5 bases). CDR3 length equals 13 residues. Trimming took 7 bases from V and 3 from J, leaving 12 bases between them. From germline, CDR1 is SGHVS and CDR2 FQNEAQ. CDR3 sequence reads: CASILDIKETQYF. CDR3 nucleotide sequence: TGTGCCAGCATCCTGGACATAAAAGAGACCCAGTACTTC.

In this sample, this clone turned up a few times. V usage is TRBV7-2 and J usage is TRBJ1-1, with 9 bases lining up with TRBD1. Losses at the gene ends were 5 bases for V and 1 base for J; bases not matched to a gene: 5. Germline CDR1 reads SGHTA; CDR2 reads FQGNSA. This CDR3 region has 15 residues. The chain's CDR3 is CASSPRTGENTEAFF. The DNA for the CDR3 is TGTGCCAGCAGCCCCCGGACAGGGGAGAACACTGAAGCTTTCTTT.

V and J are TRBV25-1 and TRBJ1-2, with D perhaps matching TRBD1 (5 bases). The V end lost 8 bases, the J end lost 1 base, and 11 bases lay between the germline ends. CDR1 is MGHDK, CDR2 SYGVNS, per germline. The CDR3 has 13 amino acids. This CDR3 reads CASGTEFNYGYTF. The CDR3 DNA sequence: TGTGCCAGCGGGACTGAATTTAACTATGGCTACACCTTC.

V and J are TRBV15 and TRBJ2-2, with 8 bases that match TRBD2. J lost 4 bases, V lost 0 bases, and 1 base had no gene match. Germline V gene lookup returns CDR1 LNHNV and CDR2 YYDKDF (reference sequence). The CDR3 length is 15 residues. The CDR3 here is CATSREAGGTGELFF. The CDR3 DNA follows: TGTGCCACCAGCAGAGAGGCGGGAGGCACCGGGGAGCTGTTTTTT.

This clone appeared a single time. The chain combines TRBV29-1 with TRBJ1-1; 8 bases line up with TRBD1. From germline, CDR1 is SQVTM and CDR2 ANQGSEA. Trimming took 6 bases from V and 1 from J; bases not matched to a gene: 7. This CDR3 region has 14 residues. CDR3: CSVHPGGTNTEAFF. DNA for the CDR3: TGCAGCGTGCACCCAGGGGGCACGAACACTGAAGCTTTCTTT.

This clone counts as medium-sized (0.01 to 0.1%). V usage is TRBV5-1 and J usage is TRBJ2-7, with D possibly TRBD2 on 6 matching bases. The CDR3 extends over 13 amino acids. Germline V gene lookup returns CDR1 SGHRS and CDR2 YFSETQ. The germline V and J ends were trimmed by 3 bases and 2 bases, with 9 bases remaining between them. CDR3 sequence reads: CASSWRDPYEQYF. The CDR3 DNA reads TGCGCCAGCAGCTGGCGGGACCCCTACGAGCAGTACTTC.

The chain recombines TRBV12-5 with TRBJ1-5; D perhaps matches TRBD1 (6 bases). Germline loops: CDR1 LGHNT, CDR2 FRNRAP. CDR3 length equals 14 residues. The V end lost 1 base, the J end lost 3 bases, and 7 bases lay between the germline ends. The CDR3 region is CASGLGGLNQPQHF. The CDR3 nucleotides read TGTGCTAGTGGTTTGGGGGGGCTCAATCAGCCCCAGCATTTT.

The rearrangement links TRBV3-1 (or the pseudogene TRBV3-2) to TRBJ2-1; D might be TRBD2 (6 bases). The germline V and J ends were trimmed by 4 bases and 8 bases, with 15 bases remaining between them. The CDR3 spans 14 residues. CDR1 and CDR2 (germline): LGHDT, YNNKEL (reference sequence). Written as DNA, the CDR3 is TGTGCCAGCAGCCGGCGGTACGGGGGAGATGAGCAGTTCTTC. Its translation: CASSRRYGGDEQFF.

The V and J genes are TRBV27 and TRBJ2-5; 8 bases map to TRBD1. Germline CDR1 MNHEY, CDR2 SMNVEV (reference sequence). The CDR3 sequence is 15 residues long. With V trimmed by 4 bases and J by 4 bases, 8 bases remained unmatched. CDR3 amino acids: CASSSLLQGVETQYF. DNA for the CDR3: TGTGCCAGCAGTTCCTTACTACAGGGGGTAGAGACCCAGTACTTC.

The chain joins TRBV15 to TRBJ1-4; D is perhaps TRBD1 (5 bases). Trimming removed 1 base at V and 4 bases at J, with 10 bases between. This CDR3 spans 15 amino acids. Germline CDR1 reads LNHNV; CDR2 reads YYDKDF (reference sequence). This CDR3 reads CATSRGGGSNEKLFF. The CDR3 DNA follows: TGTGCCACCAGCAGAGGGGGGGGAAGTAATGAAAAACTGTTTTTT.

The V gene is TRBV3-1 (or the pseudogene TRBV3-2), the J gene TRBJ1-4; 9 bases are shared with TRBD1. CDR1 and CDR2 from the germline V gene are LGHDT and YNNKEL (reference sequence). The CDR3 contains 18 residues. With 4 bases clipped from V and 0 bases from J, the junction kept 9 bases outside the gene matches. The CDR3 here is CASSLPDRGLATNEKLFF. As DNA, the CDR3 is TGTGCCAGCAGCCTCCCGGACAGGGGACTTGCAACTAATGAAAAACTGTTTTTT.

V is TRBV2 and J is TRBJ1-1, with unresolved D. Germline values: CDR1 SNHLY, CDR2 FYNNEI. There are 13 residues in the CDR3. Trimming removed 4 bases at V and 8 bases at J, with 14 bases between. As DNA, the CDR3 is TGTGCCAGCAGTGCATCGTCGGCGGCCGAAGCTTTCTTT. The encoded protein is CASSASSAAEAFF.

The sample holds a few counts of this clone. The genes are TRBV2 and TRBJ1-3; D uncertain. Trimming took 5 bases from V and 0 from J, leaving 11 bases between them. From germline, CDR1 is SNHLY and CDR2 FYNNEI. This CDR3 spans 15 amino acids. CDR3 nucleotide sequence: TGTGCCAGCAGTAAACCGACAAGCTCTGGAAACACCATATATTTT. Its translation is CASSKPTSSGNTIYF.

The chain joins TRBV30 to TRBJ1-6, with no clear D. CDR3 size: 19 residues. With 5 bases removed from V and 0 bases from J, the gap between germline ends came to 23 bases. Germline loops: CDR1 GTSNPN, CDR2 SVGIG (reference sequence). As DNA, the CDR3 is TGTGCCTGGGGTATCTCAGGTGGTGGTGGTTCCTCCTATAATTCACCCCTCCACTTT. Protein sequence: CAWGISGGGGSSYNSPLHF.

The chain couples TRBV5-1 to TRBJ2-1; 9 nucleotides align to TRBD2. The ends lost 0 bases at V and 9 bases at J; junction bases unmatched: 16. The CDR3 spans 18 residues. Germline CDR1 and CDR2: SGHRS and YFSETQ. CDR3 nucleotide sequence: TGCGCCAGCAGCTTGGGGGGGCTAGCGGGGACCCCGGTGGCTGAGCAGTTCTTC. Amino acids: CASSLGGLAGTPVAEQFF.

V is TRBV19 and J is TRBJ1-2; the D gene is possibly TRBD1 (5 bases). The CDR3 covers 15 residues. The V and J ends lost 5 bases and 3 bases respectively, with 16 bases between them. Germline CDR1 is LNHDA and CDR2 is SQIVND (reference sequence). CDR3 nucleotides: TGTGCCAGTAGTCCGCTACAGGAAAAGCACTATGGCTACACCTTC. This encodes CASSPLQEKHYGYTF.

The genes are TRBV7-9 and TRBJ2-5; 7 bases match TRBD1. Germline loops: CDR1 SEHNR, CDR2 FQNEAQ (reference sequence). The trim removed 4 bases at V and 3 bases at J, leaving 5 bases unmatched. This CDR3 comprises 14 residues. The chain's CDR3 is CASSWDSAKETQYF. Here the CDR3 DNA reads TGTGCCAGCAGCTGGGACAGTGCTAAAGAGACCCAGTACTTC.

J is TRBJ2-7 and V is TRBV3-1 (or the pseudogene TRBV3-2), with D possibly TRBD2 on 6 matching bases. CDR1 is LGHDT, CDR2 YNNKEL, per germline (reference sequence). Deletions cut 2 bases from V and 5 bases from J, with 16 bases between. The CDR3 contains 15 residues. The CDR3 DNA reads as TGTGCCAGCAGCCAAACTAGCCAGCGTTACCACGAGCAGTACTTC. Its protein product is CASSQTSQRYHEQYF.

The chain combines TRBV18 with TRBJ1-2, with D perhaps matching TRBD1 (5 bases). The CDR3 is 14 residues long. Trimming took off 5 bases at V and 3 bases at J, with 13 bases between the two ends. From germline, CDR1 is KGHSH and CDR2 LQKENI. The CDR3 is CASSEVGRDYGYTF. Here the CDR3 DNA reads TGTGCCAGCTCAGAGGTGGGCAGGGACTATGGCTACACCTTC.

Here the CDR3 reads CASSPLRTGGGYTEAFF. The CDR3 DNA sequence: TGTGCCAGTAGTCCATTAAGGACAGGGGGCGGCTACACTGAAGCTTTCTTT. The J gene is TRBJ1-1, the V gene TRBV19, with 11 bases matching TRBD1. CDR1 is LNHDA, CDR2 SQIVND, per germline (reference sequence). This CDR3 region has 17 residues. J gave up 3 bases and V 5 bases, and 11 bases lay outside the gene matches.

This clone was seen a few times. The V gene is TRBV30, the J gene TRBJ1-6, with D perhaps TRBD1 (6 bases). The germline gives CDR1 GTSNPN, CDR2 SVGIG (reference sequence). Trimming cost V 3 bases and J 7 bases, with 13 bases left between them. The CDR3 is 14 amino acids. The CDR3 reads CAWRGTSGNSPLHF. CDR3 nucleotide sequence: TGTGCCTGGAGGGGGACAAGTGGGAATTCACCCCTCCACTTT.

This clone is a singleton in its sample. The CDR3 DNA reads TGTGCCAGCCTCGGACTGGGGTCGGTCACTGAAGCTTTCTTT. Protein sequence: CASLGLGSVTEAFF. The chain carries TRBV25-1 and TRBJ1-1; D is uncertain. Germline CDR1 and CDR2: MGHDK and SYGVNS. The CDR3 is 14 amino acids. Trimming cost V 8 bases and J 4 bases, with 17 bases left between them.

The chain is built from TRBV6-5 and TRBJ1-3; a possible D gene is TRBD1 (5 bases). Trimming took 4 bases from V and 2 from J, leaving 9 bases between them. The CDR3 is made up of 14 amino acids. Per the germline V gene, CDR1 is MNHEY and CDR2 is SVGAGI. The CDR3 DNA reads as TGTGCCAGCAGTTCAGGGCCCACTGGAAACACCATATATTTT. It codes for CASSSGPTGNTIYF.

The V gene is TRBV7-9, the J gene TRBJ1-1; D gene ambiguous. The V end was cut by 6 bases, the J end by 6 bases, with 17 bases between. Germline V gives CDR1 SEHNR, CDR2 FQNEAQ (reference sequence). The CDR3 is 14 amino acids. CDR3 protein: CASRQERGVAEAFF. The CDR3, as DNA: TGTGCCAGCAGACAAGAGCGGGGTGTCGCTGAAGCTTTCTTT.

This chain connects TRBV7-9 to TRBJ1-6, with unresolved D. V was pared by 5 bases and J by 7 bases, with 15 bases between. Germline V gives CDR1 SEHNR, CDR2 FQNEAQ (reference sequence). This CDR3 comprises 15 residues. The CDR3 region is CASSRGSRGNSPLHF. The CDR3 DNA reads as TGTGCCAGCAGCCGAGGGAGTCGTGGGAATTCACCCCTCCACTTT.

The V and J genes are TRBV30 and TRBJ1-2; 11 bases fit TRBD1. V was clipped by 4 bases and J by 8 bases; unmatched bases: 9. The CDR3 is made up of 14 amino acids. Per germline, CDR1 GTSNPN and CDR2 SVGIG (reference sequence). As DNA, the CDR3 is TGTGCCTGGAAAAAACCCGGGACAGGGGGAGGCTACACCTTC. As protein: CAWKKPGTGGGYTF.